The 14 T cell receptor beta chains given below trace back to one sample, sequenced in a study of shared T cell receptors in the human thymus. Using immunoSEQ multiplex PCR, the repertoire was profiled, and TCRdb retains in-frame clones only, with some absent. The sample includes roughly 710,000 clones, 70% to 90% of them seen just once. Another study also made use of these data, one on human thymus T cells.

Sequenced material: thymocytes. The receptors were sampled from a girl less than two years old with a congenital heart defect.

This chain joins TRBV5-5 and TRBJ1-5, with D hard to call. Germline V gene sequence: CDR1 SGHKS, CDR2 YYEKEE (reference sequence). CDR3 length: 16 residues. V was clipped by 4 bases and J by 4 bases, with 18 bases between them. The CDR3 sequence is CASSIEARMANQPQHF. For the CDR3, the DNA is TGTGCCAGCAGCATTGAGGCGAGAATGGCAAATCAGCCCCAGCATTTT.

The chain links TRBV14 to TRBJ2-2; the match to TRBD2 covers 9 bases. CDR3 length: 17 residues. The ends lost 0 bases at V and 1 base at J; junction bases unmatched: 3. The germline gives CDR1 SGHDN, CDR2 FVKESK. In DNA form, the CDR3 reads TGTGCCAGCAGCCAAGATGAAGCGGGGGGGAACACCGGGGAGCTGTTTTTT. Translation: CASSQDEAGGNTGELFF.

The rearrangement joins TRBV28 to TRBJ1-6; 8 bases fit TRBD1. CDR1 is MDHEN, CDR2 SYDVKM, per germline. The CDR3 is 17 amino acids. J gave up 6 bases and V 10 bases, and 17 bases lay outside the gene matches. CDR3 bases: TGTGCCATCAAATCCCCCTGGGGACAGGCATTTAATTCACCCCTCCACTTT. Translated: CAIKSPWGQAFNSPLHF.

V gene TRBV27 combines with J gene TRBJ2-1; weak D call: TRBD1 (5 bases). Between the trimmed V and J ends, which lost 5 bases and 4 bases, there was a span of 24 bases. The CDR3 contains 18 residues. CDR1 is MNHEY, CDR2 SMNVEV, per germline (reference sequence). The CDR3 loop reads CASSPSDIGVWPYNEQFF. CDR3 nucleotide sequence: TGTGCCAGCAGTCCGTCGGACATTGGAGTGTGGCCATACAATGAGCAGTTCTTC.

The rearrangement joins TRBV6-1 to TRBJ1-5, with D unclear. CDR1 MNHNS and CDR2 SASEGT come from the germline V gene. V was trimmed by 4 bases and J by 3 bases, leaving 10 bases between them. The CDR3 extends over 14 amino acids. CDR3 sequence reads: CASSVWADNQPQHF. The CDR3 DNA reads TGTGCCAGCAGTGTTTGGGCAGACAATCAGCCCCAGCATTTT.

A few counts support this clone. J is TRBJ2-5 and V is TRBV11-2, with 7 bases matching TRBD1. Germline V gives CDR1 SGHAT, CDR2 FQNNGV. The V segment lost 10 bases and the J segment 3 bases; nucleotides outside the gene matches: 5. This CDR3 comprises 12 residues. The CDR3 DNA is TGTGCCACACGGACAGGAAAAGAGACCCAGTACTTC. Encoded protein: CATRTGKETQYF.

The chain carries TRBV5-5 and TRBJ2-2; a weak D match, TRBD2 (5 bases). Trimming shortened V by 2 bases and J by 10 bases, and 24 bases separated the two germline ends. The CDR3 covers 17 residues. The germline CDR1 and CDR2 sequences are SGHKS and YYEKEE (reference sequence). CDR3 sequence (DNA): TGTGCCAGCAGCTTACCGCTTAGGAGGATGACGGAGGAGGAGCTGTTTTTT. Translating gives CASSLPLRRMTEEELFF.

J is TRBJ2-3 and V is TRBV7-6; perhaps TRBD2 as D (6 bases). V dropped 5 bases and J dropped 5 bases, with 14 bases sitting between them. The length of the CDR3 is 14 residues. The germline V gene has CDR1 SGHVS and CDR2 FNYEAQ. This chain's CDR3 is CASSPGPRGDTQYF. The CDR3 DNA reads TGTGCCAGCAGCCCCGGCCCGCGGGGAGATACGCAGTATTTT.

This sequence joins TRBV7-2 and TRBJ1-5, with D unresolved. From germline, CDR1 is SGHTA and CDR2 FQGNSA. CDR3 length equals 15 residues. Trimming removed 5 bases at V and 5 bases at J, with 16 bases between. CDR3 bases: TGTGCCAGCAGCCGAAGGAGAGGGATCGATCAGCCCCAGCATTTT. Translated, it gives CASSRRRGIDQPQHF.

The chain is built from TRBV10-3 and TRBJ2-6; 10 bases are shared with TRBD1. The CDR3 runs to 14 residues. Germline V gene sequence: CDR1 ENHRY, CDR2 SYGVKD. The trim removed 11 bases at V and 3 bases at J, leaving 4 bases unmatched. This CDR3 is CAATGGFGANVLTF. CDR3 nucleotides: TGTGCCGCGACAGGGGGCTTTGGGGCCAACGTCCTGACTTTC.

J is TRBJ1-2 and V is TRBV29-1, with TRBD1 matching 8 bases. V lost 7 bases and J lost 2; bases outside the gene matches: 3. This CDR3 comprises 12 residues. The germline gives CDR1 SQVTM, CDR2 ANQGSEA. The CDR3 loop is CSAHRGNYGYTF. In nucleotides, the CDR3 is TGCAGCGCCCACAGGGGGAACTATGGCTACACCTTC.

This clone turned up a few times. The V gene is TRBV19, the J gene TRBJ1-5; D uncertain. This CDR3 is built from 13 residues. Germline V gene lookup returns CDR1 LNHDA and CDR2 SQIVND (reference sequence). Trimming shortened V by 4 bases and J by 5 bases, and 9 bases separated the two germline ends. CDR3 in DNA: TGTGCCAGTAGTACGGGAGGCGATCAGCCCCAGCATTTT. This translates into CASSTGGDQPQHF. The full variable domain, its missing parts supplied by reference TRBV19 and TRBJ1-5, is DGGITQSPKYLFRKEGQNVTLSCEQNLNHDAMYWYRQDPGQGLRLIYYSQIVNDFQKGDIAEGYSVSREKKESFPLTVTSAQKNPTAFYLCASSTGGDQPQHFGDGTRLSIL.

This chain uses TRBV27 with TRBJ1-6; D remains unclear. There are 14 residues in the CDR3. The V end was cut by 3 bases, the J end by 9 bases, with 12 bases between. Per the germline V gene, CDR1 is MNHEY and CDR2 is SMNVEV (reference sequence). CDR3 in amino acids: CASSFEARGSPLHF. The DNA of the CDR3 is TGTGCCAGCAGTTTTGAGGCTCGGGGTTCACCCCTCCACTTT.

The chain's CDR3 is CATRADGYTF. As DNA, the CDR3 is TGTGCCACCAGGGCAGATGGCTACACCTTC. The rearrangement joins TRBV15 to TRBJ1-2; no clear D. Looked up from germline, CDR1 is LNHNV and CDR2 is YYDKDF (reference sequence). This CDR3 is built from 10 residues. Trimming cost V 6 bases and J 6 bases, with 5 bases left between them.